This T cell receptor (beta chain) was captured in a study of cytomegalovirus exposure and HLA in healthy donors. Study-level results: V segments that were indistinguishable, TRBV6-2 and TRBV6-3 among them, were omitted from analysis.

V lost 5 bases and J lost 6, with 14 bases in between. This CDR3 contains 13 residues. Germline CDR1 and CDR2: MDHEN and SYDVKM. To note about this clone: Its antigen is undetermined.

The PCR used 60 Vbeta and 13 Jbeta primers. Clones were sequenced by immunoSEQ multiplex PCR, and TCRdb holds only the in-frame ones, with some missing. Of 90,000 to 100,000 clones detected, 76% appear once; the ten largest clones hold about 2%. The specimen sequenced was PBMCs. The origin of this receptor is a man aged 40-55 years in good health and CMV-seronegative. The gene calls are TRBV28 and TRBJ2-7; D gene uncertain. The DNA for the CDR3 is TGTGCCAGCAGTCCTTATTATAACGGCGAGCAGTACTTC. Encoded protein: CASSPYYNGEQYF.